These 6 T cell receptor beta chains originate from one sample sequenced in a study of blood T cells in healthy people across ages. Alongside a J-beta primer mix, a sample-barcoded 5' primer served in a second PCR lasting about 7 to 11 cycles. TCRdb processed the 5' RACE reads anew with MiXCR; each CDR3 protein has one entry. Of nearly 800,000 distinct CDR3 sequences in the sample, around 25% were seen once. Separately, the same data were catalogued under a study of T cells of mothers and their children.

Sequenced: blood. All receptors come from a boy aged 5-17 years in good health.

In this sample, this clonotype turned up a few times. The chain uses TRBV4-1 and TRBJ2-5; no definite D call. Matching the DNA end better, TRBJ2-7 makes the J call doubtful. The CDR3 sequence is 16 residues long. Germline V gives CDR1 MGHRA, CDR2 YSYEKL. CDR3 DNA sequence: TGCGCCAGCAGCCAAGATGCCACAAGGTGGTCCTACGAGCAGTACTTC. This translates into CASSQDATRWSYEQYF.

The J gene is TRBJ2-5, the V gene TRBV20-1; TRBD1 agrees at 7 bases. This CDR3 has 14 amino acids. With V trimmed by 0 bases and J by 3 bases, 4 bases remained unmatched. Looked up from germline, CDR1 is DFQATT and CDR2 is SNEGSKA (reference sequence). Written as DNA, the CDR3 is TGCAGTGCTAGAGACGATGACAGGGAAGAGACCCAGTACTTC. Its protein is CSARDDDREETQYF.

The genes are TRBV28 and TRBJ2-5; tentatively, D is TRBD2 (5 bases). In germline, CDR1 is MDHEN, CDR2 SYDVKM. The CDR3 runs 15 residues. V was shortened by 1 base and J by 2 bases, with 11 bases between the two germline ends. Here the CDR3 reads CASSLFRGLQETQYF. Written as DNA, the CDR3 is TGTGCCAGCAGTTTATTCCGGGGATTACAAGAGACCCAGTACTTC.

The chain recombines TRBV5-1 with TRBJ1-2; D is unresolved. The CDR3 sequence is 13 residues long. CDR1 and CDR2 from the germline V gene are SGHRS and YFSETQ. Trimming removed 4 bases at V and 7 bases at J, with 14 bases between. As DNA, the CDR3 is TGCGCCAGCAGCACTCGTCCCGGTGGTGGCTACACCTTC. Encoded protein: CASSTRPGGGYTF. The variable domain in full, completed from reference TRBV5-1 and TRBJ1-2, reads KAGVTQTPRYLIKTRGQQVTLSCSPISGHRSVSWYQQTPGQGLQFLFEYFSETQRNKGNFPGRFSGRQFSNSRSEMNVSTLELGDSALYLCASSTRPGGGYTFGSGTRLTVV.

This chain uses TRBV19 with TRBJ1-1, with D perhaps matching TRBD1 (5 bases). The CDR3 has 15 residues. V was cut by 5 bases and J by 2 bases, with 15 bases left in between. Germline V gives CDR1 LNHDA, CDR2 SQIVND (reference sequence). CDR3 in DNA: TGTGCCAGTAGTGCTCGACAGAGTCTCAACACTGAAGCTTTCTTT. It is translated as CASSARQSLNTEAFF.

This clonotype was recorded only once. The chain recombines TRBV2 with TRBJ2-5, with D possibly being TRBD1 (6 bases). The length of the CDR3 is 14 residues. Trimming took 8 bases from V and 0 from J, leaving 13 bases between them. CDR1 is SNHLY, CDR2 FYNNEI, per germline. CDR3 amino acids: CASLGALNQETQYF. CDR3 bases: TGTGCCAGCCTGGGGGCCCTGAACCAAGAGACCCAGTACTTC.